What follows are 18 T cell receptor beta chains derived from one specimen sequenced in a study of T cell clonality in common variable immunodeficiency. The method was immunoSEQ multiplex PCR; TCRdb's version includes in-frame clones alone and lacks a portion of them. The table lists about 52,000 clones, with no singletons. Sequenced material: peripheral blood mononuclear cells. The receptors were gathered from a person between 18 and 70 years old in good health.

This clone was found many times. The CDR3 end is not reached by the read, which stops 3 residues before it; the germline J gene fills it in. The V and J genes are TRBV5-1 and TRBJ1-2; 7 nucleotides match TRBD1. The germline V gene encodes CDR1 SGHRS and CDR2 YFSETQ. CDR3 length: 17 residues. V dropped 4 bases and J dropped 1; count of bases not matched to a gene: 13. CDR3 region: CASSPRQPGGHNYGYTF. CDR3 DNA, as far as it was read: TGCGCCAGCAGCCCAAGACAGCCAGGGGGACATAACTATGGC. Filled out from reference TRBV5-1 and TRBJ1-2, the complete variable domain reads KAGVTQTPRYLIKTRGQQVTLSCSPISGHRSVSWYQQTPGQGLQFLFEYFSETQRNKGNFPGRFSGRQFSNSRSEMNVSTLELGDSALYLCASSPRQPGGHNYGYTFGSGTRLTVV.

This clone was observed many times. Read data end 3 residues before the CDR3 end; the end is taken from the germline J gene. The chain joins TRBV19 to TRBJ1-6, with no clear D. The germline V gene has CDR1 LNHDA and CDR2 SQIVND (reference sequence). Trimming took 5 bases from V and 8 from J, leaving 10 bases between them. This CDR3 is 13 amino acids long. The part of the CDR3 DNA that was read is TGTGCCAGTAGTCCCTCCGAGGATTCACCC. Protein: CASSPSEDSP. The complete CDR3 reads CASSPSEDSPLHF.

This clone has a count of ten or more. The read terminates 3 residues before the CDR3 end, so the remaining end is supplied by the germline J gene. This chain uses TRBV18 with TRBJ2-3; D is perhaps TRBD1 (6 bases). Germline CDR1 and CDR2: KGHSH and LQKENI. This CDR3 contains 15 residues. Trimming stripped 0 bases from V and 3 bases from J, with 10 bases between. The CDR3 bases that were read are TGTGCCAGCTCACCACCGGTCCAGGGGACAGATACG. Protein sequence: CASSPPVQGTDT. The full CDR3 reads CASSPPVQGTDTQYF.

The table lists this clone with many counts. The CDR3 end is not reached by the read, which stops 3 residues before it; the germline J gene fills it in. The genes are TRBV7-6 and TRBJ2-7, with 7 bases identical to TRBD2. The CDR3 sequence is 15 residues long. Trimming at V came to 4 bases and at J to 1 base, leaving 7 bases not matched to a gene. Germline loops: CDR1 SGHVS, CDR2 FNYEAQ. This CDR3 reads CASSSEAGYSYEQYF. The CDR3 bases that were read are TGTGCCAGCAGCTCAGAAGCGGGATATTCCTACGAG.

On this clone: The observed sequence ends 3 residues before the CDR3 terminus, with the missing tail filled in from the germline J gene. The gene calls are TRBV18 and TRBJ2-2; TRBD1 matches at 9 bases. The CDR3 loop spans 15 amino acids. CDR1 is KGHSH and CDR2 is LQKENI in the germline V gene. The CDR3 region is CASSLTGGAAEKLFF. The CDR3 bases that were read are TGTGCCAGCTCCCTTACAGGGGGCGCAGCCGAAAAG.

This clone was counted at least ten times. From the germline J gene comes the end of the CDR3, since the read stops 3 residues before it. The J gene is TRBJ2-1, the V gene TRBV20-1; 9 bases fit TRBD1. CDR1 and CDR2 from the germline V gene are DFQATT and SNEGSKA (reference sequence). This CDR3 is 15 amino acids long. V lost 1 base, J lost 6 bases, and 7 bases stayed unmatched. The CDR3 region is CSARVGQGKTNEQFF. CDR3 DNA, as far as it was read: TGCAGTGCTAGAGTGGGACAGGGAAAGACCAATGAG.

Points on this clone: The read is 3 residues too short to cover the CDR3 end, so that end is filled in from the germline J gene. The chain is built from TRBV20-1 and TRBJ1-4, with D maybe TRBD1 (5 bases). The CDR3 runs to 14 residues. Germline V gene lookup returns CDR1 DFQATT and CDR2 SNEGSKA (reference sequence). The sequenced part of the CDR3 DNA is TGCAGTGCTATCAGACAGCCAAATAATTCACCA. Translating it yields CSAIRQPNNSP. The full CDR3 reads CSAIRQPNNSPLFF.

This clone was found many times. The CDR3 extends 3 residues past the end of the read, so its final part is completed from the germline J gene. The chain carries TRBV20-1 and TRBJ1-2; D remains ambiguous. Trimming left V 1 base short and J 2 bases short, with 11 bases between. The CDR3 runs to 14 residues. Germline CDR1 is DFQATT and CDR2 is SNEGSKA (reference sequence). CDR3 in amino acids: CSARVQFLNYGYTF. The covered CDR3 bases are TGCAGTGCTAGAGTGCAGTTCCTGAACTATGGC.

This clone was seen at least ten times. Read sequence stops 3 residues before the CDR3 end, and the germline J gene provides the missing end. The chain employs TRBV12-3 or TRBV12-4 and TRBJ1-2, with 7 bases aligning to TRBD1. CDR3 length: 15 residues. The CDR3 reads CASSLTVDRAGGYTF. The DNA read from the CDR3 is TGTGCCAGCAGTTTAACGGTCGACAGGGCGGGAGGC.

Note on this clone: From the germline J gene comes the end of the CDR3, since the read stops 3 residues before it. This chain joins TRBV19 and TRBJ2-3; maybe TRBD2 (6 bases). The CDR3 spans 14 residues. Germline assignment: CDR1 LNHDA and CDR2 SQIVND (reference sequence). The V end lost 10 bases, the J end lost 0 bases, and 14 bases lay between the germline ends. CDR3 amino acids: CAIRDSSSTDTQYF. The sequenced part of the CDR3 DNA is TGTGCCATTAGGGACTCTTCCAGCACAGATACG.

This clone was recorded at least ten times. The read ends 3 residues shy of where the CDR3 ends; the end is completed using the germline J gene. The chain couples TRBV9 to TRBJ2-1; 15 nucleotides agree with TRBD2. The CDR3 runs to 15 residues. The germline V gene has CDR1 SGDLS and CDR2 YYNGEE. Germline trimming cut 2 bases from V and 9 bases from J; bases unmatched to any gene: 3. The CDR3 bases that were read are TGTGCCAGCAGCGTGAGGACTAGCGGGAGGGCTGAG. This encodes CASSVRTSGRAE. In full, the CDR3 reads CASSVRTSGRAEQFF.

This clone has just a few counts. The read stops 3 residues short of the end of the CDR3; the missing end is completed from the germline J gene. The rearrangement uses TRBV13 and TRBJ1-2; TRBD1 matches at 12 bases. V lost 5 bases, J lost 4 bases, and 5 bases stayed unmatched. The length of the CDR3 is 15 residues. Germline CDR1 PRHDT, CDR2 FYEKMQ (reference sequence). The chain's CDR3 is CASSPGQGAGYGYTF. The covered CDR3 bases are TGTGCCAGCAGCCCGGGACAGGGGGCTGGCTATGGC.

There are many counts of this clone. Other DNA variants within this sample encode the same CDR3. The sequenced CDR3 bases are TGCAGCGTTGAGACAGGGAGAAACTCTGGAAACACC. This encodes CSVETGRNSGNT. The CDR3 in its entirety is CSVETGRNSGNTIYF. V is TRBV29-1 and J is TRBJ1-3; 7 bases are shared with TRBD1. The read comes to an end 3 residues before the CDR3 does, leaving the germline J gene to fill in the end. The junction had 5 bases not matched to a gene; V was cut back by 3 bases and J by 0 bases. Germline V gives CDR1 SQVTM, CDR2 ANQGSEA. The CDR3 extends over 15 amino acids.

Remarks on this clone: The read is 3 residues too short to cover the CDR3 end, so that end is filled in from the germline J gene. The chain carries TRBV7-2 and TRBJ2-5; D might be TRBD1 (6 bases). This CDR3 comprises 13 residues. The V end was cut by 4 bases, the J end by 2 bases, with 8 bases between. The V gene's germline CDR1 is SGHTA and CDR2 FQGNSA. The DNA read from the CDR3 is TGTGCCAGCAGCTCCGGACAGCAAGAGACC. Protein product: CASSSGQQET. The whole CDR3 protein is CASSSGQQETQYF.

This clone was seen repeatedly, ten times or more. Sequencing ends 3 residues short of the CDR3 end; the germline J gene provides the rest. This rearrangement joins TRBV5-1 to TRBJ1-2; 7 bases are shared with TRBD1. The CDR3 has 15 amino acids. Germline V gives CDR1 SGHRS, CDR2 YFSETQ. The V gene end was trimmed by 4 bases and the J gene end by 0 bases; junction bases not matched to a gene: 6. The DNA read from the CDR3 is TGCGCCAGCAGCCCTGAGACAGGGACTAACTATGGC. Translation gives CASSPETGTNYG. The entire CDR3 protein reads CASSPETGTNYGYTF. Complete variable domain (other parts from reference TRBV5-1 and TRBJ1-2): KAGVTQTPRYLIKTRGQQVTLSCSPISGHRSVSWYQQTPGQGLQFLFEYFSETQRNKGNFPGRFSGRQFSNSRSEMNVSTLELGDSALYLCASSPETGTNYGYTFGSGTRLTVV.

This clone was seen repeatedly, ten times or more. The CDR3 end lies 3 residues beyond the end of the read and is filled in from the germline J gene. The chain has TRBV10-3 and TRBJ2-4; 12 bases map to TRBD2. The CDR3 contains 19 residues. Germline V gives CDR1 ENHRY, CDR2 SYGVKD. V was pared by 0 bases and J by 2 bases, with 8 bases of the junction left unmatched. Partial CDR3 DNA: TGTGCCATCAGTGAGTCAGGGCTACTAGCGGGGGGCTCCAAAAACATT. This gives the protein CAISESGLLAGGSKNI. The entire CDR3 protein reads CAISESGLLAGGSKNIQYF.

This clone was found many times. From the germline J gene comes the end of the CDR3, since the read stops 3 residues before it. The chain joins TRBV5-1 to TRBJ2-5, with a weak D call TRBD1 (6 bases). Germline V CDR1 and CDR2: SGHRS, YFSETQ. This CDR3 comprises 15 residues. Trimming took off 1 base at V and 1 base at J, with 11 bases between the two ends. The sequenced CDR3 bases are TGCGCCAGCAGCTTGTCCAGGGGTACCCAAGAGACC. Translating it yields CASSLSRGTQET. Given in full, the CDR3 is CASSLSRGTQETQYF.

This clone was counted at least ten times. The CDR3 DNA, read in part, is TGTGCCAGCAGTGGGCCCAGGGGGAACCTCTATGGC. It yields the protein CASSGPRGNLYG. The entire CDR3 protein is CASSGPRGNLYGYTF. The rearrangement joins TRBV2 to TRBJ1-2; 7 bases line up with TRBD1. Coverage ceases 3 residues before the CDR3 finishes, and the germline J gene fills in the end. The CDR3 totals 15 residues. Germline V gene sequence: CDR1 SNHLY, CDR2 FYNNEI. Trimming at V came to 4 bases and at J to 4 bases, leaving 9 bases not matched to a gene.